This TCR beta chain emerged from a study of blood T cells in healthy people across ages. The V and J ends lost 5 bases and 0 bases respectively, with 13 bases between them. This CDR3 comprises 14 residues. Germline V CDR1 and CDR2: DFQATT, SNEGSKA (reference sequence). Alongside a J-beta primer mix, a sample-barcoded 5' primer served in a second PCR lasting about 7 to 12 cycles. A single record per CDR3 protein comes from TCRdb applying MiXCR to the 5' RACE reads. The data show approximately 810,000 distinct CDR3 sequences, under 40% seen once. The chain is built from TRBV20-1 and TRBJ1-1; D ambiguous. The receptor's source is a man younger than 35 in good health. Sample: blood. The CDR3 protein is CSAAMTAMNTEAFF. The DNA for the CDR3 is TGCAGTGCTGCAATGACGGCCATGAACACTGAAGCTTTCTTT.